A single sample gave rise to the 10 T cell receptor beta chains below, sequenced in a study of T cell responses to AZD1222 COVID-19 vaccine. Sequencing used immunoSEQ multiplex PCR; TCRdb keeps in-frame clones, though not all of them. The data show some 97,000 clones, with around 87% seen just once and 3.5% to 4.5% held by the top ten. The specimen comprised peripheral blood, sampled on day 0 of MenACWY control vaccination. These receptors were taken from an adult in good health.

CDR3 bases: TGTGCCAGCTCAGATCGGGCACGGAGCACAGATACGCAGTATTTT. Translated: CASSDRARSTDTQYF. The chain uses TRBV18 and TRBJ2-3; D ambiguous. CDR1 and CDR2 from the germline V gene are KGHSH and LQKENI. Trimming removed 5 bases at V and 0 bases at J, with 12 bases between. There are 15 residues in the CDR3.

The V gene is TRBV5-6, the J gene TRBJ1-2; D may be TRBD1 (5 bases). Between the trimmed V and J ends, which lost 3 bases and 8 bases, there was a span of 14 bases. The germline gives CDR1 SGHDT, CDR2 YYEEEE. There are 13 residues in the CDR3. The CDR3, as DNA: TGTGCCAGCAGCTGGGGACGGAGAAGAGGCTACACCTTC. This translates into CASSWGRRRGYTF.

This chain uses TRBV28 with TRBJ1-6; 12 bases map to TRBD1. Germline V gene sequence: CDR1 MDHEN, CDR2 SYDVKM. The trim removed 5 bases at V and 7 bases at J, leaving 9 bases unmatched. This CDR3 region has 17 residues. The chain's CDR3 is CASSLGTGGAGNSPLHF. In DNA, the CDR3 is TGTGCCAGCAGTCTCGGGACAGGGGGCGCGGGGAATTCACCCCTCCACTTT.

The J gene is TRBJ2-3, the V gene TRBV2; D perhaps matches TRBD2 (6 bases). This CDR3 is 16 amino acids long. From germline, CDR1 is SNHLY and CDR2 FYNNEI. V lost 3 bases to trimming and J lost 2 bases, with 15 bases between them. CDR3 sequence: CASSDWGGTFTDTQYF. DNA for the CDR3: TGTGCCAGCAGTGATTGGGGCGGGACTTTCACAGATACGCAGTATTTT.

The chain couples TRBV4-2 to TRBJ2-3, with a tentative D call TRBD2 (7 bases). The germline CDR1 and CDR2 sequences are LGHNA and YNFKEQ. The CDR3 contains 16 residues. V lost 5 bases to trimming and J lost 2 bases, with 17 bases between them. This CDR3 is CASSSEGGMNTDTQYF. The DNA of the CDR3 is TGTGCCAGCAGCTCGGAGGGGGGGATGAACACAGATACGCAGTATTTT.

This chain links TRBV6-2 or TRBV6-3 with TRBJ2-7, with 8 bases that match TRBD1. V lost 4 bases to trimming and J lost 5 bases; unmatched junction nucleotides: 13. CDR3 size: 16 residues. Germline values: CDR1 MNHEY, CDR2 SVGEGT. The CDR3: CASSSRFQGAPNEQYF. CDR3 sequence (DNA): TGTGCCAGCAGTTCCCGATTTCAGGGGGCGCCTAACGAGCAGTACTTC.

The chain links TRBV11-2 to TRBJ2-7; D assignment may be TRBD1 or TRBD2 (5 bases each). This CDR3 comprises 12 residues. Germline V lookup: CDR1 SGHAT, CDR2 FQNNGV. The V gene lost 4 bases and the J gene lost 5 bases, with 9 bases spanning the gap. The CDR3, as DNA: TGTGCCAGCAGCTCGTGGGGGAACGAGCAGTACTTC. Residues: CASSSWGNEQYF.

This clone showed up just once. The chain joins TRBV2 to TRBJ1-2; D may be TRBD1 (6 bases). Germline V gene lookup returns CDR1 SNHLY and CDR2 FYNNEI. The CDR3 loop spans 14 amino acids. V lost 6 bases and J 4 bases, leaving 15 bases between the germline ends. CDR3: CASRGGLGSYGYTF. The CDR3 DNA is TGTGCCAGCAGGGGGGGGCTAGGGAGCTATGGCTACACCTTC.

CDR3 sequence reads: CASSLGPTDIYEQYF. CDR3 coding DNA: TGTGCCAGCAGTCTCGGGCCGACCGATATCTACGAGCAGTACTTC. The chain links TRBV28 to TRBJ2-7; D gene ambiguous. The CDR3 covers 15 residues. CDR1 is MDHEN, CDR2 SYDVKM, per germline. The V end lost 5 bases, the J end lost 3 bases, and 17 bases lay between the germline ends.

The V and J genes are TRBV30 and TRBJ1-3; D gene unclear. V was cut by 5 bases and J by 0 bases, with 8 bases left in between. Looked up from germline, CDR1 is GTSNPN and CDR2 is SVGIG (reference sequence). This CDR3 is 13 amino acids long. The CDR3 DNA reads TGTGCCTGGGCGGGGATCTCTGGAAACACCATATATTTT. This codes for CAWAGISGNTIYF. The full variable domain, its missing parts supplied by reference TRBV30 and TRBJ1-3, is SQTIHQWPATLVQPVGSPLSLECTVEGTSNPNLYWYRQAAGRGLQLLFYSVGIGQISSEVPQNLSASRPQDRQFILSSKKLLLSDSGFYLCAWAGISGNTIYFGEGSWLTVV.